What follows is one TCR beta chain and its context. Only in-frame clones appear in the TCRdb table, and some are missing; sequencing was by immunoSEQ multiplex PCR. The data contain roughly 13,000 clones, around 74% of them seen just once; the ten biggest clones take up about a sixth. This record belongs to a study of somatic mutations in cytotoxic T cells in rheumatoid arthritis. This CDR3 is 14 amino acids long. V was shortened by 4 bases and J by 1 base, with 9 bases between the two germline ends. Germline values: CDR1 SGHKS, CDR2 YYEKEE (reference sequence). The chain combines TRBV5-5 with TRBJ1-5; no clear D gene. Input material: CD8+ T cells sorted from blood. The source of this sequence is an adult with rheumatoid arthritis. DNA of the CDR3: TGTGCCAGCAGCCTAGCTAGAAGCAATCAGCCCCAGCATTTT. It is translated as CASSLARSNQPQHF. The full variable domain, with the rest looked up from reference TRBV5-5 and TRBJ1-5, is DAGVTQSPTHLIKTRGQQVTLRCSPISGHKSVSWYQQVLGQGPQFIFQYYEKEERGRGNFPDRFSARQFPNYSSELNVNALLLGDSALYLCASSLARSNQPQHFGDGTRLSIL.